This T cell receptor (beta chain) was captured in a study of GPR56 and killer-like receptors on CD4 memory cells (dated by TCRdb to between 2018 and 2021). With regard to the full study: According to the study's proposal, human CD4+ memory T-cell differentiation and cytokine production potential are marked by the progressive acquisition of KLRB1, KLRG1, GPR56 and then KLRF1. Healthy blood donors in the study were described as age-matched to the liver disease patients, whose median age was around 72 years. Findings and caveats that apply to the study as a whole: Rather than full repertoires, only the 100 most expanded clones per population were included in the diversity and similarity analyses. Clonal frequency was low in the marker-negative population and rose progressively along the proposed pathway, while TCRbeta diversity fell correspondingly. TCR repertoires overlapped especially between the late populations 4 and 5, and partly population 3. Clones dominating late populations 4 and 5 were also found in early populations 1 and 2, which the authors took as evidence for linear differentiation.

Data came from an Illumina HiSeq 2500. For construction of sequencing libraries, the recombined TCRbeta locus was amplified according to a previously published PCR protocol. From the authors' description of their analysis: Any read whose average quality score fell below 30 was discarded, and IMSEQ was used to process the reads that remained. Each clonotype was defined by the combination of Vbeta gene, Jbeta gene and CDR3 amino acid sequence. The Morisita-Horn index, computed on the top 100 expanded clones, was used to measure repertoire overlap between populations. Renyi diversity profiles calculated on the top 100 expanded clones were used to evaluate clonal diversity. After the reads were reprocessed by TCRdb, one entry was made per CDR3 protein sequence, with no DNA. TCRdb's processing, not the authors' own work, is the source of the V and J calls. This sample's table lists 2,400 or so distinct CDR3 sequences. The ten largest make up less than 5% of the sample.

This clonotype qualifies as medium-sized (0.01 to 0.1%) by its frequency, with no count on file. Its antigen specificity is not known. Prior to TCRbeta sequencing, five KLR/GPR56-defined CD4+ populations were enriched by fluorescence-activated cell sorting. TCRbeta repertoires of five CD4+ T-cell subsets defined by KLRB1, KLRG1, GPR56 and KLRF1 expression were sequenced to test a linear memory differentiation pathway. TCR-sequenced cells came from peripheral blood of healthy control individuals, reported as five donors in the TCRbeta analysis figure. The researchers collected heparinized peripheral blood and processed every sample within one hour of retrieval. Blood was diluted 1:2 in PBS, and peripheral blood mononuclear cells were then isolated from the diluted blood at room temperature by Biocoll density gradient centrifugation. Before flow sorting, freshly isolated PBMCs underwent magnetic sorting with anti-CD4 MicroBeads to enrich CD4+ T cells. A BD FACSAria II was used to sort CD4+ T cells enriched from PBMCs of healthy donors according to marker expression. Surface staining used anti-KLRB1 clone 191B8, anti-KLRF1 clone 4A4.D10 and anti-KLRG1 clone REA261 antibodies from Miltenyi Biotec.

CDR1 and CDR2 (SQVTM, ANQGSEA) derive from the germline V gene. The CDR3 runs 13 amino acids, cysteine and phenylalanine included. This entry has no DNA. What was sequenced was memory CD4+ T cells from blood. The chain is made from TRBV29-1 and TRBJ1-1. This TCR was sampled from a human donor in good health. CDR3 protein: CSVEGPENTEAFF.